This T cell receptor beta chain was recovered during a study of T cells in Graves' hyperthyroidism and ophthalmopathy. Germline CDR1 and CDR2: SQVTM and ANQGSEA. The CDR3 consists of 12 residues. Deletions cut 6 bases from V and 5 bases from J, with 13 bases between. Study-level results: The model anticipated ophthalmopathy a median about six months pre-onset. Blood shared most expanded thyroid clonotypes above 0.001.

The sample holds many counts of this clonotype. Its specificity is unknown. TCR beta CDR3 regions were amplified from RNA transcripts. HTBI primers were employed in a first-round RT-PCR of the TCR CDR3. One entry per CDR3 protein results from TCRdb running MiXCR on the multiplex PCR reads. The data show about 480,000 distinct CDR3 sequences, with around a quarter seen just once and approximately 10% held by the top ten. Sequencing was done on a sample of blood. The chain joins TRBV29-1 to TRBJ1-1; tentatively, D is TRBD1 (5 bases). The origin of this receptor is a woman aged 25 to 39 with Graves' ophthalmopathy. The CDR3 spells CSVRGAWTEAFF. The DNA of the CDR3 is TGCAGCGTGAGGGGAGCGTGGACTGAAGCTTTCTTT.